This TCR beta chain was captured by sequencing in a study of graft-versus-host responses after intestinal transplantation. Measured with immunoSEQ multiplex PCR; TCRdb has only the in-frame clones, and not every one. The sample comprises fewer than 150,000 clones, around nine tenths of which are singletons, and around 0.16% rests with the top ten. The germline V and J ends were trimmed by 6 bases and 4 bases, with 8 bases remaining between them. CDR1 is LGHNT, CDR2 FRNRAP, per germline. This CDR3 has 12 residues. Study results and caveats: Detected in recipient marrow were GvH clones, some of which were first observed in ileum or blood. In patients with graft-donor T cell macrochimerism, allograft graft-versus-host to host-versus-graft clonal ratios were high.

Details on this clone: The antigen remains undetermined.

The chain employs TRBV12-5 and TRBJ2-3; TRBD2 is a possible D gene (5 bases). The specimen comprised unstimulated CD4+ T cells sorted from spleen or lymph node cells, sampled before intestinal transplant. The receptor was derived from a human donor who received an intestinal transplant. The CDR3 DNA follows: TGTGCTAGTGGGGAGGTGGCAGATACGCAGTATTTT. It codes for CASGEVADTQYF.